This TCR beta chain originates from a study of OX40 agonist ivuxolimab in advanced cancers. This CDR3 has 16 residues. Germline values: CDR1 SQVTM, CDR2 ANQGSEA. With V trimmed by 5 bases and J by 2 bases, 6 bases remained unmatched. Libraries were prepared by immunoSEQ multiplex PCR; TCRdb keeps only in-frame clonotypes and omits some of them. The repertoire holds over 25,000 clones, less than 80% seen once, with approximately 32% in the top ten. This specimen was CD4+ or CD8+ T cells sorted from blood, taken in a trial of the OX40 agonist ivuxolimab. The origin of this receptor is an adult with an advanced solid tumor such as melanoma, head and neck, liver or kidney cancer. The chain joins TRBV29-1 to TRBJ2-5; 15 bases agree with TRBD2. The CDR3 is CSVLGLAGGFQETQYF. CDR3 bases: TGCAGCGTTCTAGGACTAGCGGGAGGGTTTCAAGAGACCCAGTACTTC.